Shown below are 6 T cell receptor beta chains from a single sample sequenced in a study of PD-L1 blockade in urothelial cancer. The method was immunoSEQ multiplex PCR; TCRdb's version includes in-frame clones alone and lacks a portion of them. Of 100,000 or so clones in the sample, 90% to 95% were seen once. Sequences were derived from PBMCs, sampled around atezolizumab (anti-PD-L1) treatment. The receptors here all came from a woman older than 75 with urothelial cancer.

This clone has a handful of counts. The chain uses TRBV4-2 and TRBJ1-2; D gene uncertain. Germline-derived CDR1 and CDR2 are LGHNA and YNFKEQ. With 8 bases removed from V and 6 bases from J, the gap between germline ends came to 10 bases. The CDR3 loop spans 11 amino acids. The CDR3 reads CASGREDGYTF. CDR3 DNA: TGTGCCAGCGGCCGGGAGGATGGCTACACCTTC.

This chain connects TRBV6-5 to TRBJ2-2; D not certain. The CDR3 has 13 residues. CDR1 and CDR2 from the germline V gene are MNHEY and SVGAGI. The V and J ends lost 4 bases and 3 bases respectively, with 6 bases between them. CDR3 in amino acids: CASSFSYTGELFF. The CDR3 coding sequence is TGTGCCAGCAGTTTTTCTTACACCGGGGAGCTGTTTTTT.

V usage is TRBV18 and J usage is TRBJ2-3; D is uncertain. Deletions cut 6 bases from V and 14 bases from J, with 18 bases between. CDR1 KGHSH and CDR2 LQKENI come from the germline V gene. CDR3 size: 12 residues. The chain's CDR3 is CASSPERTPGYF. The CDR3, as DNA: TGTGCCAGCTCCCCCGAGCGTACCCCGGGGTATTTT.

The chain recombines TRBV28 with TRBJ2-2; perhaps TRBD2 as D (5 bases). In germline, CDR1 is MDHEN, CDR2 SYDVKM. The CDR3 runs 15 residues. The ends were cut back, 3 bases at V and 4 bases at J, with 12 bases in the middle. Here the CDR3 reads CASSLGGSGTGELFF. The CDR3 DNA follows: TGTGCCAGCAGTTTGGGTGGGAGTGGCACCGGGGAGCTGTTTTTT.

The CDR3: CSVGGQSYEQYF. The CDR3, as DNA: TGCAGCGTTGGGGGACAGTCCTACGAGCAGTACTTC. This chain links TRBV29-1 with TRBJ2-7, with TRBD1 identical over 7 bases. The CDR3 is made up of 12 amino acids. Germline V gene sequence: CDR1 SQVTM, CDR2 ANQGSEA. The trim removed 4 bases at V and 1 base at J, leaving 1 base unmatched.

The chain combines TRBV5-1 with TRBJ2-2; 9 positions agree with TRBD2. This CDR3 comprises 16 residues. Trimming took 4 bases from V and 1 from J; bases not matched to a gene: 5. Germline CDR1 is SGHRS and CDR2 is YFSETQ. For the CDR3, the DNA is TGCGCCAGCAGCGCACCTAGCGGGAAGAACACCGGGGAGCTGTTTTTT. Amino acid sequence: CASSAPSGKNTGELFF.